The next 11 T cell receptor beta chains were all read from a single sample in a study of OX40 agonist ivuxolimab in advanced cancers. TCRdb's copy holds only in-frame clones and misses some; the assay was immunoSEQ multiplex PCR. The data hold some 87,000 clones, with about nine tenths observed a single time. Sequenced here: CD4+ or CD8+ T cells sorted from blood, sampled in a trial of the OX40 agonist ivuxolimab. The receptors here all came from an adult with an advanced solid tumor such as melanoma, head and neck, liver or kidney cancer.

This rearrangement joins TRBV13 to TRBJ1-6; maybe TRBD1 (5 bases). V was pared by 6 bases and J by 7 bases, with 25 bases between. Germline V gene data show CDR1 as PRHDT and CDR2 as FYEKMQ (reference sequence). This CDR3 comprises 18 residues. The CDR3 DNA follows: TGTGCCAGCAGAATAAGGGTTAAGGCGGGGGAAGGGAATTCACCCCTCCACTTT. It is translated as CASRIRVKAGEGNSPLHF.

CDR3 DNA: TGTGCCAGTACCATGGGTTCTGGGGTTGAGGGAGATACGCAGTATTTT. Its protein product is CASTMGSGVEGDTQYF. This chain connects TRBV19 to TRBJ2-3; tentative D call: TRBD2 (5 bases). The CDR3 runs to 16 residues. Trimming removed 7 bases from V and 5 bases from J, with 22 bases in between. The germline CDR1 and CDR2 sequences are LNHDA and SQIVND (reference sequence).

The V and J genes are TRBV19 and TRBJ1-3; D uncertain. Trimming shortened V by 6 bases and J by 0 bases, and 9 bases separated the two germline ends. CDR1 is LNHDA and CDR2 is SQIVND in the germline V gene (reference sequence). The CDR3 totals 14 residues. In DNA form, the CDR3 reads TGTGCCAGTAGGTCAGGATTCTCTGGAAACACCATATATTTT. It is translated as CASRSGFSGNTIYF.

J is TRBJ2-3 and V is TRBV4-2, with D tentatively TRBD1 or TRBD2 (6 bases each). In germline, CDR1 is LGHNA, CDR2 YNFKEQ. This CDR3 is built from 15 residues. The V end lost 0 bases, the J end lost 4 bases, and 11 bases lay between the germline ends. The DNA of the CDR3 is TGTGCCAGCAGCCAAGAAGGGGGGAAGCCAGATACGCAGTATTTT. It specifies CASSQEGGKPDTQYF.

The J gene is TRBJ1-4, the V gene TRBV9; possible D gene TRBD1, 6 bases. This CDR3 has 18 residues. Trimming stripped 4 bases from V and 3 bases from J, with 22 bases between. Per the germline V gene, CDR1 is SGDLS and CDR2 is YYNGEE. CDR3 residues: CASSISKQYRAANEKLFF. DNA of the CDR3: TGTGCCAGCAGCATCTCCAAACAATACAGGGCGGCTAATGAAAAACTGTTTTTT.

V usage is TRBV5-3 and J usage is TRBJ1-2; D gene unclear. TRBV5-3 has ORF status, its function being uncertain. CDR3 length equals 14 residues. V lost 4 bases and J 1 base, leaving 11 bases between the germline ends. The CDR3 reads CARSTGRHNYGYTF. CDR3 sequence (DNA): TGTGCCAGAAGCACCGGACGGCATAACTATGGCTACACCTTC.

This clone was detected once. The J gene is TRBJ2-5, the V gene TRBV7-3; D is possibly TRBD1 or TRBD2 (6 bases each). The CDR3 length is 15 residues. The V end was cut by 3 bases, the J end by 5 bases, with 16 bases between. Germline CDR1 and CDR2: SGHTA and FQGTGA. As DNA, the CDR3 is TGTGCCAGCAGCTTCTTCGGGGGCGCGGGGGAGACCCAGTACTTC. Translation gives CASSFFGGAGETQYF.

This clone was counted a single time. V gene TRBV19 combines with J gene TRBJ1-3, with TRBD1 as a possible D gene (5 bases). The CDR3 loop spans 14 amino acids. Germline loops: CDR1 LNHDA, CDR2 SQIVND (reference sequence). V lost 2 bases, J lost 4 bases, and 9 bases lay in between. The CDR3 region has the DNA TGTGCCAGTAGTATAACGGGGGTCGGAAACACCATATATTTT. Encoded protein: CASSITGVGNTIYF.

This chain joins TRBV19 and TRBJ1-3, with D unresolved. This CDR3 is built from 14 residues. V lost 5 bases to trimming and J lost 3 bases, with 11 bases between them. Per the germline V gene, CDR1 is LNHDA and CDR2 is SQIVND (reference sequence). CDR3 sequence reads: CASSFTYHGNTIYF. CDR3 bases: TGTGCCAGTAGTTTCACTTACCATGGAAACACCATATATTTT.

This clone was seen a single time. The chain employs TRBV5-1 and TRBJ2-7, with 8 bases identical to TRBD1. After removal of 4 bases from V and 7 bases from J, the junction contained 7 bases not matched to a gene. This CDR3 spans 13 amino acids. Germline assignment: CDR1 SGHRS and CDR2 YFSETQ. The CDR3: CASSKTGVLEQYF. CDR3 DNA: TGCGCCAGCAGCAAGACAGGGGTCTTGGAGCAGTACTTC.

V gene TRBV4-1 combines with J gene TRBJ2-7; D unclear. This CDR3 has 16 residues. Trimming took off 0 bases at V and 6 bases at J, with 18 bases between the two ends. Looked up from germline, CDR1 is MGHRA and CDR2 is YSYEKL. This CDR3 is CASSQDRNEFGSEQYF. CDR3 in DNA: TGCGCCAGCAGCCAAGATAGGAACGAATTCGGTTCCGAGCAGTACTTC.